These T cell receptor beta chains were read from a single sample in a study of Ad26.COV2.S vaccination and SARS-CoV-2 variants. The protocol was immunoSEQ multiplex PCR, while the TCRdb copy is restricted to in-frame clones and leaves out a portion. Here the sample spans roughly 460,000 clones, about 88% being singletons. The sequencing here drew on peripheral blood, taken in a trial of Ad26.COV2.S vaccine versus placebo. The receptor source for this set is a person aged 18-60 years who received the Ad26.COV2.S COVID-19 vaccine or a placebo. Both conserved end residues are part of each CDR3. Fields, in order: CDR3 length, V gene, J gene, D gene, clone size, CDR3 protein, CDR3 DNA. The D gene is left open where the match is weak. Expanded clones are given a class, and other clones once, few, many or no size at all.

13,TRBV7-2,TRBJ1-2,NA,NA,CASSSTGSYGYTF,TGTGCCAGCAGCTCCACAGGATCCTATGGCTACACCTTC
14,TRBV29-1,TRBJ1-2,TRBD1,NA,CSVTTRDRDYGYTF,TGCAGCGTTACCACCCGGGACAGGGACTATGGCTACACCTTC
14,TRBV5-4,TRBJ2-5,NA,NA,CASSPTPLSQTQYF,TGTGCCAGCAGCCCGACCCCGCTTTCGCAGACCCAGTACTTC
14,TRBV3-1/TRBV3-2,TRBJ2-7,NA,NA,CASSQSPSGYEQYF,TGTGCCAGCAGCCAATCCCCATCAGGATACGAGCAGTACTTC
14,TRBV30,TRBJ1-2,TRBD1,NA,CAWRNGGQRYGYTF,TGTGCCTGGAGGAACGGGGGACAGCGATATGGCTACACCTTC
15,TRBV27,TRBJ2-7,TRBD2,NA,CASYTGTSGKYEQYF,TGTGCCAGCTATACCGGGACTAGCGGGAAATACGAGCAGTACTTC
17,TRBV5-4,TRBJ1-3,NA,NA,CASSEAGTGRSGNTIYF,TGTGCCAGCAGCGAGGCGGGAACAGGGCGTTCTGGAAACACCATATATTTT
15,TRBV25-1,TRBJ2-3,TRBD1,NA,CASSAYHRQGPAQYF,TGTGCCAGCAGTGCTTACCACCGACAGGGGCCGGCGCAGTATTTT
14,TRBV15,TRBJ1-5,NA,once,CATSNGQHNQPQHF,TGTGCCACCAGCAATGGACAGCACAATCAGCCCCAGCATTTT
17,TRBV15,TRBJ1-6,NA,once,CATSRSGTSSYNSPLHF,TGTGCCACCAGCAGATCAGGGACAAGCTCCTATAATTCACCCCTCCACTTT
14,TRBV5-1,TRBJ2-2,NA,NA,CASSEDTNTGELFF,TGCGCCAGCAGCGAGGATACTAACACCGGGGAGCTGTTTTTT
11,TRBV3-1/TRBV3-2,TRBJ1-1,NA,NA,CASVPEGRAFF,TGTGCCAGCGTACCCGAGGGGAGAGCTTTCTTT
13,TRBV11-2,TRBJ2-1,TRBD2,NA,CASSLPGLAVQFF,TGTGCCAGCAGCTTACCGGGACTAGCGGTGCAGTTCTTC
13,TRBV5-1,TRBJ1-1,TRBD1,NA,CASSFQGQGEAFF,TGCGCCAGCAGCTTTCAAGGACAGGGCGAAGCTTTCTTT
14,TRBV6-5,TRBJ2-3,NA,NA,CASSLAASTDTQYF,TGTGCCAGCAGTTTAGCGGCTAGCACAGATACGCAGTATTTT
13,TRBV2,TRBJ1-4,NA,few,CASSVWFNEKLFF,TGTGCCAGCAGTGTTTGGTTTAATGAAAAACTGTTTTTT
13,TRBV30,TRBJ2-3,TRBD2,NA,CAWMGGSPDTQYF,TGTGCCTGGATGGGGGGGAGCCCAGATACGCAGTATTTT
19,TRBV28,TRBJ2-1,TRBD2,NA,CASSFLLAGGLSSYNEQFF,TGTGCCAGCAGTTTCCTCCTAGCGGGAGGCCTTAGCTCCTACAATGAGCAGTTCTTC
14,TRBV3-1/TRBV3-2,TRBJ1-1,NA,few,CASSTSVLNTEAFF,TGTGCCAGCAGCACTAGCGTGCTGAACACTGAAGCTTTCTTT
13,TRBV20-1,TRBJ2-3,NA,NA,CSASRLDTDTQYF,TGCAGTGCTAGTAGGCTAGACACAGATACGCAGTATTTT
13,TRBV3-1/TRBV3-2,TRBJ1-1,NA,once,CASSQREGTEAFF,TGTGCCAGCAGCCAAAGGGAGGGCACTGAAGCTTTCTTT
14,TRBV7-2,TRBJ2-1,TRBD2,NA,CASSWEGPYNEQFF,TGTGCCAGCAGCTGGGAGGGGCCCTACAATGAGCAGTTCTTC
12,TRBV28,TRBJ2-7,NA,NA,CASSLGADEQYF,TGTGCCAGCAGTTTAGGAGCTGACGAGCAGTACTTC
13,TRBV14,TRBJ2-1,NA,NA,CASSQRDRGEQFF,TGTGCCAGCAGCCAGAGAGATAGGGGTGAGCAGTTCTTC
15,TRBV7-2,TRBJ2-7,NA,once,CASSLHGDILVRQYF,TGTGCCAGCAGCCTCCATGGGGACATATTGGTACGGCAGTACTTC
16,TRBV30,TRBJ2-3,NA,NA,CAWSDDIQGQTDTQYF,TGTGCCTGGAGTGACGATATCCAGGGCCAGACAGATACGCAGTATTTT
14,TRBV6-5,TRBJ2-7,NA,once,CASSRDEGRYEQYF,TGTGCCAGCAGTCGCGATGAGGGGCGGTACGAGCAGTACTTC